This is a list of T cell receptor beta chains from one sample in a study of naive and memory T cell subsets. TCRdb recomputed calls from the 5' RACE reads with MiXCR, one row per CDR3 protein. The profile shows 55,000 to 65,000 distinct CDR3 sequences, more than 6.5% of them singletons. The receptors derive from a female donor in good health. The CDR3 runs from the conserved cysteine through the conserved F or W. A D gene is named only where the DNA matches it firmly. Clone size is stated in some rows and not others, as once, few, many or a class when expanded.

d_gene	j_gene	v_gene	abundance	CDR3nt	CDR3aa
NA	TRBJ1-4	TRBV30	few	TGTGCCTGGAGTGTACGGGGTGGGGGTATCCCGGAAAAACTGTTTTTT	CAWSVRGGGIPEKLFF
NA	TRBJ2-1	TRBV6-1	NA	TGTGCCAGCATGTACAATGAGCAGTTCTTC	CASMYNEQFF
TRBD2	TRBJ2-3	TRBV15	NA	TGTGCCACCAGAACACTAGCGGGATCGACAGATACGCAGTATTTT	CATRTLAGSTDTQYF
TRBD2	TRBJ2-1	TRBV28	few	TGTGCCAGCCTCCTAGCGGGGCGGGGGTACAATGAGCAGTTCTTC	CASLLAGRGYNEQFF
TRBD2	TRBJ2-1	TRBV12-5	NA	TGTGCTAGTGGTTTGGTAATCAGGACTAGCGGGGGGAATGAGCAGTTCTTC	CASGLVIRTSGGNEQFF
NA	TRBJ1-4	TRBV18	few	TGTGCCAGCTCACCACGCAGGGTGGCTAATGAAAAACTGTTTTTT	CASSPRRVANEKLFF
TRBD2	TRBJ2-7	TRBV27	NA	TGTGCCAGCAGTTTAGTTACTAGCGGAGACGAGCAGTACTTC	CASSLVTSGDEQYF
NA	TRBJ1-5	TRBV28	many	TGTGCCAGCAGTTTAACCGGCAACAAGCCCCAGCATTTT	CASSLTGNKPQHF
NA	TRBJ2-3	TRBV25-1	few	TGTGCCAGCTCCCGGGGGCGTGATACGCAGTATTTT	CASSRGRDTQYF
TRBD1	TRBJ1-4	TRBV13	few	TGTGCCAGCAGCCCCCGCACAGGGGGCGTTAATGAAAAACTGTTTTTT	CASSPRTGGVNEKLFF
NA	TRBJ2-3	TRBV20-1	NA	TGCAGTGCGGTGAGGTTCCAGAACACAGATACGCAGTATTTT	CSAVRFQNTDTQYF
TRBD1	TRBJ1-1	TRBV7-2	NA	TGTGCCAGCAGCCCACCATCAGGGGGCAATATTCTTGAAGCTTTCTTT	CASSPPSGGNILEAFF
TRBD1	TRBJ1-1	TRBV28	many	TGTGCCAGCAGTTTAGGACAGGGAACTGAAGCTTTCTTT	CASSLGQGTEAFF
NA	TRBJ1-1	TRBV28	NA	TGTGCCAGCAGGGAGAAGCAGGCCGACTCGAACACTGAAGCTTTCTTT	CASREKQADSNTEAFF
NA	TRBJ1-2	TRBV5-4	NA	TGTGCCAGCAGCTTACGAGGGCCTTATGGCTACACCTTC	CASSLRGPYGYTF
TRBD1	TRBJ1-5	TRBV7-9	many	TGTGCCAGCAGCCCGACCGACAGGGTGACCCACCAGCATTTT	CASSPTDRVTHQHF
TRBD2	TRBJ2-1	TRBV11-2	NA	TGTGCCAGCAGCATCGAACTAGCGGGAGCTATGAATGAGCAGTTCTTC	CASSIELAGAMNEQFF
NA	TRBJ2-7	TRBV14	many	TGTGCCAGCAGCCAAAACAGGGAAATCAGTTCCTACGAGCAGTACTTC	CASSQNREISSYEQYF
NA	TRBJ1-5	TRBV7-8	many	TGTGCCAGCAGCTTAGCTAGGGATCAGCCCCAGCATTTT	CASSLARDQPQHF
NA	TRBJ2-1	TRBV4-1	NA	TGCGCCAGCAGCCGCTGGGTCTCAGAAATAGAGCAGTTCTTC	CASSRWVSEIEQFF
NA	TRBJ1-1	TRBV5-5	many	TGTGCCAGCAGCTTGGGAGGGGTAGGGGCTGAAGCTTTCTTT	CASSLGGVGAEAFF
NA	TRBJ1-5	TRBV29-1	many	TGCAGCGTATCGTTGGGGGGCAATCAGCCCCAGCATTTT	CSVSLGGNQPQHF
NA	TRBJ2-1	TRBV3-1	NA	TGTGCCAGCAGCCAAGGCCCCGGTATTGGGGGGTTCCACAATGAGCAGTTCTTC	CASSQGPGIGGFHNEQFF
NA	TRBJ2-1	TRBV29-1	NA	TGCAGCGTTGACCCTCGGCGGAACAATGAGCAGTTCTTC	CSVDPRRNNEQFF
TRBD1	TRBJ1-1	TRBV29-1	many	TGCAGCGTGAACAGGGGTGAAGCTTTCTTT	CSVNRGEAFF
TRBD2	TRBJ2-7	TRBV2	NA	TGTGCCAGCAGTGGGCGACTAGCGGGACGAATCTACGAGCAGTACTTC	CASSGRLAGRIYEQYF
NA	TRBJ2-1	TRBV5-1	NA	TGCGCCAGCAGGAACAACAATGAGCAGTTCTTC	CASRNNNEQFF
NA	TRBJ1-1	TRBV7-3	many	TGTGCCAGCAGCTCCAACGGAGGGGTGAACACTGAAGCTTTCTTT	CASSSNGGVNTEAFF
NA	TRBJ2-5	TRBV11-2	NA	TGTGCCAGCAGCTTGGGAGCCAAGGGATCCCAAGAGACCCAGTACTTC	CASSLGAKGSQETQYF
TRBD2	TRBJ2-1	TRBV28	NA	TGTGCCAGCAGCCTCCCCCCGGGGGGGGCCTACAATGAGCAGTTCTTC	CASSLPPGGAYNEQFF
TRBD1	TRBJ1-4	TRBV28	few	TGTGCCAGCAGTTCCGGGACAGTCCTTGAAAAACTGTTTTTT	CASSSGTVLEKLFF
NA	TRBJ2-1	TRBV29-1	many	TGCAGCGTACCCAGGGGAGACTACAATGAGCAGTTCTTC	CSVPRGDYNEQFF
NA	TRBJ2-3	TRBV19	NA	TGTGCCAGTAGTACCGGTTCGGTACAAGATACGCAGTATTTT	CASSTGSVQDTQYF
NA	TRBJ1-2	TRBV2	few	TGTGCCAGCATGAACAGGGCGGGACTATCCTATGGCTACACCTTC	CASMNRAGLSYGYTF
NA	TRBJ1-4	TRBV20-1	few	TGCAGTGCTAGACCTGGACGACAGACAACTAATGAAAAACTGTTTTTT	CSARPGRQTTNEKLFF
NA	TRBJ1-1	TRBV29-1	few	TGCAGCGTTTCCATGAACACTGAAGCTTTCTTT	CSVSMNTEAFF
NA	TRBJ2-1	TRBV12-3/TRBV12-4	NA	TGTGCCAGCAGTTTGTTTGCAGATCGAGGCTACAATGAGCAGTTCTTC	CASSLFADRGYNEQFF
TRBD2	TRBJ2-7	TRBV5-5	NA	TGTGCCAGCAGCTTGGGACTAGCGGGAGCTGACGAGCAGTACTTC	CASSLGLAGADEQYF
TRBD1	TRBJ1-5	TRBV29-1	many	TGCAGCGTGAGGACAGGGACGGAACCTCAGCCCCAGCATTTT	CSVRTGTEPQPQHF
NA	TRBJ2-3	TRBV20-1	few	TGCAGTGCTCGGTCCCCGCCAGATACGCAGTATTTT	CSARSPPDTQYF
NA	TRBJ2-1	TRBV12-5	NA	TGTGCTAGTGGTAACGACAGGTTAGGCAATGAGCAGTTCTTC	CASGNDRLGNEQFF
NA	TRBJ2-4	TRBV18	many	TGTGCCAGCTCACCAGCCACCGGGGCCAAAAACATTCAGTACTTC	CASSPATGAKNIQYF
NA	TRBJ2-3	TRBV18	NA	TGTGCCAGCTCCCGCGACAGAACTAGCACAGATACGCAGTATTTT	CASSRDRTSTDTQYF
NA	TRBJ1-2	TRBV27	NA	TGTGCCAGCAGCTTAACTATTGCAGGGGCAGATGGCTACACCTTC	CASSLTIAGADGYTF
NA	TRBJ2-7	TRBV25-1	NA	TGTGCCAGCAGTAAGGCGATGGAAGGGAACTACGAGCAGTACTTC	CASSKAMEGNYEQYF
NA	TRBJ1-1	TRBV27	once	TGTGCCAGCAGTTTAATGGGGCAGGAAGACGCTGAAGCTTTCTTT	CASSLMGQEDAEAFF
TRBD1	TRBJ1-4	TRBV19	few	TGTGCCAGTAGACCCCTCTTCGAGACAGGGGGCCAAAAACTGTTTTTT	CASRPLFETGGQKLFF
NA	TRBJ1-1	TRBV7-9	NA	TGTGCCGGTCGAGTAGGTCAGAACACTGAAGCTTTCTTT	CAGRVGQNTEAFF